The T cell receptor beta chain described here comes from a study of T-cell reconstitution after alpha-beta-depleted transplantation in children. This clonotype came up a few times. Unique molecular identifiers were used to barcode this TCRbeta library. TCRdb re-analysed the PCR reads in MiXCR, keeping a single row per CDR3 protein. The profile shows about 410,000 distinct CDR3 sequences, around 20% of them singletons. Germline assignment: CDR1 DFQATT and CDR2 SNEGSKA (reference sequence). CDR3 length: 14 amino acids. The V end lost 2 bases, the J end lost 3 bases, and 11 bases lay between the germline ends.

The material sequenced was PBMCs from the stem cell graft donor, taken from the stem cell graft. This TCR came from a human donor who donated a stem cell graft to a child with acute myeloid leukemia. The chain combines TRBV20-1 with TRBJ1-5; the D gene is possibly TRBD1 (6 bases). CDR3 nucleotides: TGCAGTGCTAGAAGGACAGCCTTCAATCAGCCCCAGCATTTT. Amino acid sequence: CSARRTAFNQPQHF.